The TCR beta chain described here comes from a study of identifying expanded T cells in peripheral blood. On this clone itself: Its matching antigen is unknown.

Healthy donors had no documented immune events, such as infections, while sampled. CDR1 SGHVS and CDR2 FNYEAQ come from the germline V gene. V was trimmed by 3 bases and J by 8 bases, leaving 19 bases between them. This CDR3 has 16 amino acids. Some clones are missing from TCRdb's copy, which holds only in-frame ones; the method was immunoSEQ multiplex PCR. The table includes roughly 100,000 clones, more than 70% detected once. The study, taken as a whole, reports: Variance in clone template counts between roughly two-week samples significantly increased with total template count across all healthy donors. Differentially abundant clones: about 1.3 between replicates, 16.4 at two to three weeks, 19 to 20 at four.

The clonotype was recovered from a person aged 18-70 years in good health. The specimen was blood. The chain uses TRBV7-6 and TRBJ1-4; D uncertain. The CDR3 region is CASSFAPPNLEEKLFF. Written as DNA, the CDR3 is TGTGCCAGCAGCTTTGCCCCTCCGAACCTGGAAGAAAAACTGTTTTTT.